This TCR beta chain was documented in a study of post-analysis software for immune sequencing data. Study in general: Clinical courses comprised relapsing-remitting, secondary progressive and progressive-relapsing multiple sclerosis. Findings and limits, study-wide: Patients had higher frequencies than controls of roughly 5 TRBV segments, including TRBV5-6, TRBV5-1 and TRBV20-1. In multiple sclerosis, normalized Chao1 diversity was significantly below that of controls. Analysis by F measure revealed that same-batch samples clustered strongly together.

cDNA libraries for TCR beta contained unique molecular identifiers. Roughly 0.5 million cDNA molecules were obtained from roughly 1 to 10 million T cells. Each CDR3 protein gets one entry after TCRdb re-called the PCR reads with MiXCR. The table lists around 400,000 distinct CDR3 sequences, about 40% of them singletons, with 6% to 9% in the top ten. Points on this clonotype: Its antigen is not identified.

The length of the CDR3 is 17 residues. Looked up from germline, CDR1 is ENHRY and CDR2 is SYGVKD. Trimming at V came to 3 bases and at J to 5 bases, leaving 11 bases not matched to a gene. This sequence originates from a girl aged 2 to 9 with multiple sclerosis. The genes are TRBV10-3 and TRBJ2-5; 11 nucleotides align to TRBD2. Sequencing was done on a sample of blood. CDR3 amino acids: CAISESSGRPLGETQYF. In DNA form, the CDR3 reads TGTGCCATCAGTGAATCTAGCGGGAGGCCTCTTGGGGAGACCCAGTACTTC.